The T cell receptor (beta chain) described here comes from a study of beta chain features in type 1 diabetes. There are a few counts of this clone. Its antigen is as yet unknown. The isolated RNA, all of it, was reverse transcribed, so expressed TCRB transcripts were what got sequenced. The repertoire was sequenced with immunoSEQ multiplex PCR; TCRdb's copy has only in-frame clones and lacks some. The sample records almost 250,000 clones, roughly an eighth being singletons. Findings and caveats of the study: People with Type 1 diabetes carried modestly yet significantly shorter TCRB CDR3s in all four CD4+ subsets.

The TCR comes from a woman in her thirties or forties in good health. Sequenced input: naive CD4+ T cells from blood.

CDR3 region: CASSKFGGLADQPQHF. CDR3 DNA: TGTGCCAGCAGTAAATTTGGGGGACTTGCTGATCAGCCCCAGCATTTT. This chain connects TRBV27 to TRBJ1-5, with D perhaps TRBD1 (5 bases). There are 16 residues in the CDR3. The ends were cut back, 5 bases at V and 5 bases at J, with 19 bases in the middle. Germline V gene sequence: CDR1 MNHEY, CDR2 SMNVEV (reference sequence).